Below, 2 T cell receptor beta chains from the same sample are listed, as sequenced in a study of glioma-infiltrating T cells. The iRepertoire nested amplicon-rescue multiplex PCR amplified TCR alpha and beta CDR3s from RNA. MiXCR was run by TCRdb on the multiplex PCR reads, yielding one entry per CDR3 protein. The sample lists a few thousand distinct CDR3 sequences, 80% to 90% occurring once. Sequencing was performed on glioma tissue, nonneoplastic brain tissue, or PBMCs (not recorded which). These receptors were obtained from a human donor with low-grade glioma or glioblastoma, undergoing nonglioma brain surgery, or in good health (not recorded which).

A note on this clonotype: This beta chain came through as a stray read in a library set up for alpha chains, and its size says little. This chain connects TRBV7-2 to TRBJ1-2; 8 nucleotides agree with TRBD1. The CDR3 is 14 amino acids. Germline CDR1 SGHTA, CDR2 FQGNSA. Losses at the gene ends were 5 bases for V and 2 bases for J; bases not matched to a gene: 4. For the CDR3, the DNA is TGTGCCAGCAGCACGGACAGGGTGAACTATGGCTACACCTTC. This gives the protein CASSTDRVNYGYTF.

Worth noting for this clonotype: Because the library targeted alpha chains, this beta chain is an off-target read whose size means little. The chain uses TRBV12-3 or TRBV12-4 and TRBJ2-7; D gene uncertain. The CDR3 contains 12 residues. V shed 5 bases and J shed 6 bases, with 11 bases lying between them. Written as DNA, the CDR3 is TGTGCCAGCAGTGAAGATTACGTCGAGCAGTACTTC. Amino acids: CASSEDYVEQYF.